This entry lists 22 T cell receptor beta chains sequenced from one sample in a study of blood T cells in healthy people across ages. PCR was performed a second time for roughly 6 to 12 cycles using a sample-barcoded 5' primer and a J-beta primer mix. TCRdb fed the 5' RACE reads into MiXCR, producing one record per CDR3 protein. The data hold about 1.6 million distinct CDR3 sequences, with roughly 32% observed a single time. The sample taken for sequencing was blood. These receptors all come from a woman younger than 45 in good health.

At least ten counts were recorded for this clonotype. The CDR3 sequence is CASSAISTDTQYF. CDR3 nucleotides: TGTGCCAGCAGCGCGATTAGCACAGATACGCAGTATTTT. The rearrangement links TRBV9 to TRBJ2-3; D not resolved. The CDR3 has 13 amino acids. With 3 bases removed from V and 0 bases from J, the gap between germline ends came to 5 bases. Germline assignment: CDR1 SGDLS and CDR2 YYNGEE. Together with reference TRBV9 and TRBJ2-3, the CDR3 gives the full variable domain: DSGVTQTPKHLITATGQRVTLRCSPRSGDLSVYWYQQSLDQGLQFLIQYYNGEERAKGNILERFSAQQFPDLHSELNLSSLELGDSALYFCASSAISTDTQYFGPGTRLTVL.

This clonotype showed up just a few times. V is TRBV4-1 and J is TRBJ1-6; maybe TRBD1 (5 bases). V was clipped by 2 bases and J by 10 bases, with 21 bases between them. CDR1 and CDR2 from the germline V gene are MGHRA and YSYEKL. The CDR3 extends over 17 amino acids. CDR3 sequence reads: CASSQRPGTEGGSPLHF. CDR3 bases: TGCGCCAGCAGCCAAAGACCCGGGACCGAAGGAGGGTCACCCCTCCACTTT.

V usage is TRBV6-1 and J usage is TRBJ1-5; a possible D gene is TRBD1 (6 bases). Germline loops: CDR1 MNHNS, CDR2 SASEGT. Trimming took off 0 bases at V and 7 bases at J, with 13 bases between the two ends. CDR3 length: 15 amino acids. CDR3 nucleotides: TGTGCCAGCAGTGAAGCGATGGCGGGGGGCCAGCCCCAGCATTTT. It codes for CASSEAMAGGQPQHF.

This clonotype was found a few times. The chain is built from TRBV25-1 and TRBJ2-7; D uncertain. The CDR3 runs to 11 residues. Germline V gene lookup returns CDR1 MGHDK and CDR2 SYGVNS. The V gene lost 0 bases and the J gene lost 8 bases, with 5 bases spanning the gap. For the CDR3, the DNA is TGTGCCAGCAGTGAATACGGCCAGCAGTACTTC. Translating it yields CASSEYGQQYF.

The table lists this clonotype with a few counts. The chain links TRBV15 to TRBJ2-3, with D possibly being TRBD2 (5 bases). Germline V CDR1 and CDR2: LNHNV, YYDKDF (reference sequence). V lost 8 bases and J lost 0, with 15 bases in between. The CDR3 loop spans 15 amino acids. The CDR3: CATAPSSGSTDTQYF. In nucleotides, the CDR3 is TGTGCCACCGCTCCTTCGAGCGGTAGCACAGATACGCAGTATTTT.

This clonotype was observed a handful of times. The DNA for the CDR3 is TGCGCCAGCAGCTGGGGGACCTCTCCCCGGGGCAATGAGCAGTTCTTC. This codes for CASSWGTSPRGNEQFF. V and J are TRBV5-1 and TRBJ2-1; either TRBD1 or TRBD2 may fit D (5 bases each). V lost 3 bases, J lost 6 bases, and 19 bases lay in between. The CDR3 sequence is 16 residues long. The germline gives CDR1 SGHRS, CDR2 YFSETQ.

This clonotype was recorded at least ten times. J is TRBJ1-5 and V is TRBV5-1, with unresolved D. The CDR3 runs 13 residues. Trimming left V 4 bases short and J 3 bases short, with 8 bases between. Germline lookup yields CDR1 SGHRS and CDR2 YFSETQ. CDR3 coding DNA: TGCGCCAGCAGCAGGGATCTCAATCAGCCCCAGCATTTT. Its protein product is CASSRDLNQPQHF.

The chain recombines TRBV10-3 with TRBJ1-2, with D possibly being TRBD1 (6 bases). The CDR3 is made up of 19 amino acids. Germline values: CDR1 ENHRY, CDR2 SYGVKD. The ends were cut back, 0 bases at V and 3 bases at J, with 23 bases in the middle. The CDR3 loop is CAISESASGGAIGDYGYTF. DNA for the CDR3: TGTGCCATCAGTGAGTCGGCTTCCGGGGGGGCAATTGGAGACTATGGCTACACCTTC.

The V and J genes are TRBV10-3 and TRBJ2-2, with D unclear. Trimming removed 3 bases at V and 1 base at J, with 3 bases between. Germline V gene data show CDR1 as ENHRY and CDR2 as SYGVKD. The CDR3 is 13 residues long. CDR3: CAISEQNTGELFF. Here the CDR3 DNA reads TGTGCCATCAGTGAACAGAACACCGGGGAGCTGTTTTTT.

The chain combines TRBV7-2 with TRBJ2-5, with D perhaps TRBD2 (6 bases). The length of the CDR3 is 15 residues. Germline values: CDR1 SGHTA, CDR2 FQGNSA. Trimming left V 5 bases short and J 1 base short, with 14 bases between. In DNA, the CDR3 is TGTGCCAGCAGCCAGGCAGGGACTGTCCAAGAGACCCAGTACTTC. This gives the protein CASSQAGTVQETQYF.

In this sample, this clonotype turned up many times. This chain uses TRBV7-3 with TRBJ2-1; weak D call: TRBD1 (6 bases). The CDR3 contains 17 residues. The germline V and J ends were trimmed by 2 bases and 0 bases, with 14 bases remaining between them. Germline V gene data show CDR1 as SGHTA and CDR2 as FQGTGA. CDR3 region: CASSLRATGYSYNEQFF. In nucleotides, the CDR3 is TGTGCCAGCAGCTTACGTGCGACAGGTTACTCCTACAATGAGCAGTTCTTC.

The J gene is TRBJ1-2, the V gene TRBV3-1; TRBD1 is a possible D gene (5 bases). CDR3 size: 15 residues. Deletions cut 1 base from V and 1 base from J, with 10 bases between. Per germline, CDR1 LGHDT and CDR2 YNNKEL (reference sequence). DNA for the CDR3: TGTGCCAGCAGCCAAGTATCCGGACATAACTATGGCTACACCTTC. As protein: CASSQVSGHNYGYTF.

This sequence joins TRBV6-5 and TRBJ2-5, with TRBD2 matching over 12 bases. Per germline, CDR1 MNHEY and CDR2 SVGAGI. The CDR3 has 16 residues. Trimming removed 8 bases from V and 11 bases from J; junction bases left unmatched: 18. The CDR3: CASGLAGGPSGNEQYF. CDR3 coding DNA: TGTGCCAGCGGCCTAGCGGGAGGGCCGTCTGGCAATGAGCAGTACTTC.

This clonotype was counted between two and nine times. CDR3 amino acids: CASSSPGLAETNEQFF. CDR3 nucleotide sequence: TGTGCCAGCAGTTCCCCCGGACTAGCGGAGACCAATGAGCAGTTCTTC. The chain employs TRBV12-3 or TRBV12-4 and TRBJ2-1; 10 positions agree with TRBD2. CDR3 length equals 16 residues. The V segment lost 4 bases and the J segment 6 bases; nucleotides outside the gene matches: 9.

A note on this clonotype: A much more abundant neighbour one base away suggests this may be a read error. The CDR3 DNA reads TGTGCCAGCAGTTACCAGGACGGGGGGTCCGAGCAGTACTTC. The encoded protein is CASSYQDGGSEQYF. The chain combines TRBV6-5 with TRBJ2-7; 7 bases map to TRBD2. This CDR3 is 14 amino acids long. CDR1 is MNHEY and CDR2 is SVGAGI in the germline V gene. The V segment lost 2 bases and the J segment 6 bases; nucleotides outside the gene matches: 7.

In its sample, this clonotype was seen a few times. V and J are TRBV29-1 and TRBJ2-5, with unresolved D. V was trimmed by 5 bases and J by 3 bases, leaving 13 bases between them. Germline V gene sequence: CDR1 SQVTM, CDR2 ANQGSEA. This CDR3 has 13 residues. CDR3 sequence (DNA): TGCAGCGTTCGGAGTTTGGCAGAAGAGACCCAGTACTTC. This translates into CSVRSLAEETQYF.

This chain joins TRBV3-1 and TRBJ2-1, with no clear D. The CDR3 spans 13 residues. Trimming took off 0 bases at V and 9 bases at J, with 9 bases between the two ends. Germline V gives CDR1 LGHDT, CDR2 YNNKEL (reference sequence). The chain's CDR3 is CASSQERLGEQFF. The CDR3 DNA reads as TGTGCCAGCAGCCAAGAACGGCTAGGTGAGCAGTTCTTC.

A few counts support this clonotype. V and J are TRBV29-1 and TRBJ2-7; 11 bases are shared with TRBD1. The germline V gene has CDR1 SQVTM and CDR2 ANQGSEA. This CDR3 is 14 amino acids long. DNA of the CDR3: TGCAGTTACGTGCCGGGACAGGGGGACTACGAGCAGTACTTC. Protein product: CSYVPGQGDYEQYF.

The chain employs TRBV7-8 and TRBJ1-1; no clear D gene. Per the germline V gene, CDR1 is SGHVS and CDR2 is FQNEAQ. This CDR3 spans 15 amino acids. The germline V and J ends were trimmed by 2 bases and 3 bases, with 13 bases remaining between them. CDR3 in amino acids: CASSLPPPADTEAFF. DNA of the CDR3: TGTGCCAGCAGCTTACCCCCTCCGGCAGACACTGAAGCTTTCTTT.

The chain has TRBV7-9 and TRBJ2-1; either TRBD1 or TRBD2 may fit D (6 bases each). V gave up 5 bases and J gave up 7 bases, with 18 bases separating them. Germline lookup yields CDR1 SEHNR and CDR2 FQNEAQ (reference sequence). This CDR3 is built from 15 residues. The CDR3 loop is CASSPRRGNLNEQFF. The CDR3 DNA is TGTGCCAGCAGCCCTAGGAGGGGGAATTTGAATGAGCAGTTCTTC.

The chain joins TRBV20-1 to TRBJ2-7; D may match TRBD1 or TRBD2 (7 bases each). The CDR3 consists of 17 residues. Trimming pared 5 bases from V and 0 bases from J, leaving 23 bases between. CDR1 is DFQATT, CDR2 SNEGSKA, per germline (reference sequence). The CDR3 sequence: CSAEGAGAVGISYEQYF. CDR3 nucleotide sequence: TGCAGTGCTGAGGGGGCGGGGGCGGTAGGTATCTCCTACGAGCAGTACTTC.

This rearrangement joins TRBV28 to TRBJ2-5, with 11 positions matching TRBD2. The better agreement between TRBJ2-7 and the DNA end casts doubt on the J call. Germline CDR1 and CDR2: MDHEN and SYDVKM. This CDR3 comprises 15 residues. CDR3 in amino acids: CASKLAGEGGYEQYF. CDR3 sequence (DNA): TGTGCCAGCAAACTAGCGGGAGAGGGAGGATACGAGCAGTACTTC.